Described below is a single T cell receptor (beta chain) sequence and its context. Its specificity is not known. Profiling relied on immunoSEQ multiplex PCR, and the TCRdb table lists in-frame clones only, not all of them. This sample carries fewer than 250,000 clones, 80% to 90% of them seen once, and the ten largest clones take roughly 2%. The record originates from a study of cytomegalovirus exposure and HLA in healthy donors. Points from the study as a whole: Most TCR sequences proved rare, with some public TCRs found in many donors.

Germline-derived CDR1 and CDR2 are SQVTM and ANQGSEA. CDR3 size: 15 residues. Trimming removed 2 bases from V and 3 bases from J; junction bases left unmatched: 6. Sequenced input: PBMCs. V and J are TRBV29-1 and TRBJ2-7; 11 nucleotides agree with TRBD2. The receptor's source is a young woman in good health and CMV-seropositive. CDR3 loop: CSVESGGTSGYEQYF. The CDR3, as DNA: TGCAGCGTTGAATCGGGTGGGACTAGCGGCTACGAGCAGTACTTC.